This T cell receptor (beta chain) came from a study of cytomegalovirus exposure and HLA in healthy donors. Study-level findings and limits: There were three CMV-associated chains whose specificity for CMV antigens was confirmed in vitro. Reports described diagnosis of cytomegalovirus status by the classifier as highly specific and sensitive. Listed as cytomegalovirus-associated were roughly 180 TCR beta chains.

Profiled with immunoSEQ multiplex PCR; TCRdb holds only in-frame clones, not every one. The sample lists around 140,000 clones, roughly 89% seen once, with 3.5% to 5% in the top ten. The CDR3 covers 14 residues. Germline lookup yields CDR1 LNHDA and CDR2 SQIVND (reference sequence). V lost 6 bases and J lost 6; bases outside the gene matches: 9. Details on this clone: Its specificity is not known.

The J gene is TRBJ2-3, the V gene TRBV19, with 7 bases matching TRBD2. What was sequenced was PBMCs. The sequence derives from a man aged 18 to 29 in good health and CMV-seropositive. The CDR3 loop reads CASRERGGLDTQYF. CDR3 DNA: TGTGCCAGTAGAGAGCGGGGAGGCCTGGATACGCAGTATTTT.